The T cell receptor beta chain under discussion was sequenced for a study of T-cell reconstitution after alpha-beta-depleted transplantation in children. Trimming took 0 bases from V and 6 from J, leaving 7 bases between them. The CDR3 covers 13 residues. In germline, CDR1 is SGHTA, CDR2 FQGTGA. As it was prepared, the TCRbeta library received unique molecular identifiers. TCRdb reprocessed the PCR reads with MiXCR, giving one entry per CDR3 protein. Among approximately 400,000 distinct CDR3 sequences listed, roughly a tenth were seen once. The chain combines TRBV7-3 with TRBJ2-3; maybe TRBD2 (5 bases). This receptor was obtained from a human donor who donated a stem cell graft to a child with acute myeloid leukemia. Source: PBMCs from the stem cell graft donor, taken from the stem cell graft. DNA of the CDR3: TGTGCCAGCAGCTTAACTAGCGACGATACGCAGTATTTT. Its protein is CASSLTSDDTQYF. The whole variable domain, filled in from reference TRBV7-3 and TRBJ2-3, reads GAGVSQTPSNKVTEKGKYVELRCDPISGHTALYWYRQSLGQGPEFLIYFQGTGAADDSGLPNDRFFAVRPEGSVSTLKIQRTERGDSAVYLCASSLTSDDTQYFGPGTRLTVL.